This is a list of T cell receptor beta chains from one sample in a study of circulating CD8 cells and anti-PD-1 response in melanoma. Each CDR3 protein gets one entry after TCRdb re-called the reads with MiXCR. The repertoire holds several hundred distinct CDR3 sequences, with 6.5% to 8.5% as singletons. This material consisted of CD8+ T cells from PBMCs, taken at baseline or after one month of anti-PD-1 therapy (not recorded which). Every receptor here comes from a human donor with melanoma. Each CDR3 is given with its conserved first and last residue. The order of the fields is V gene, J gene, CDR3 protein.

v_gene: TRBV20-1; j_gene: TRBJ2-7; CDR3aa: CSAPGQGVHEQYF
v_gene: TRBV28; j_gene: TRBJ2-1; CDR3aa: CASSFPVGEQFF
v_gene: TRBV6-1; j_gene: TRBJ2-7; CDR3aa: CASSEIVLSSTYEQYF
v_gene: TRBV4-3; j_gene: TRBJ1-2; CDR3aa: CASSPGTVVNYGYTF
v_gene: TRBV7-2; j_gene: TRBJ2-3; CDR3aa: CASSLDSSGSGEDTQYF
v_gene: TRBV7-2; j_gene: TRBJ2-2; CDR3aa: CASSPLWGAQNTGELFF
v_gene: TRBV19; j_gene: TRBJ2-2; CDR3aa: CASTVDARVVGELFF
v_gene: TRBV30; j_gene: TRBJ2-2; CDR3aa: CAWSRGAGGELFF
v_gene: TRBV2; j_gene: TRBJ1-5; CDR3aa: CASSEGNQPQHF
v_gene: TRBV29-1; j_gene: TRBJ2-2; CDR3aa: CSVEGQTGELFF